This T cell receptor (beta chain) was recovered during a study of a mutant IDH1 vaccine in newly diagnosed glioma. With V trimmed by 0 bases and J by 0 bases, 8 bases remained unmatched. The CDR3 runs to 19 residues. On this clone itself: Its antigen remains unidentified.

Generated by immunoSEQ multiplex PCR, the TCRdb table keeps only in-frame clones and is missing some. Among roughly 32,000 clones listed, approximately 78% were seen once. Described time point: week 35, safety follow-up. It was 300 ug of mutant IDH1 20-mer peptide that made up each vaccine dose, given with topical imiquimod. Newly diagnosed WHO grade 3 or 4 IDH1-mutant, ATRX-lost astrocytomas were identified in the donors. The V and J genes are TRBV23-1 and TRBJ2-6, with TRBD1 identical over 7 bases. TRBV23-1 is noted as an ORF with a role that remains uncertain. Sequencing was performed on PBMCs, taken from a glioma patient whose treatment included an IDH1 peptide vaccine. The sequence came from a woman between 18 and 29 years old with glioma. In DNA, the CDR3 is TGCGCCAGCAGTCAATCCTGTCGACAGGGTAGCTCTGGGGCCAACGTCCTGACTTTC. This translates into CASSQSCRQGSSGANVLTF.